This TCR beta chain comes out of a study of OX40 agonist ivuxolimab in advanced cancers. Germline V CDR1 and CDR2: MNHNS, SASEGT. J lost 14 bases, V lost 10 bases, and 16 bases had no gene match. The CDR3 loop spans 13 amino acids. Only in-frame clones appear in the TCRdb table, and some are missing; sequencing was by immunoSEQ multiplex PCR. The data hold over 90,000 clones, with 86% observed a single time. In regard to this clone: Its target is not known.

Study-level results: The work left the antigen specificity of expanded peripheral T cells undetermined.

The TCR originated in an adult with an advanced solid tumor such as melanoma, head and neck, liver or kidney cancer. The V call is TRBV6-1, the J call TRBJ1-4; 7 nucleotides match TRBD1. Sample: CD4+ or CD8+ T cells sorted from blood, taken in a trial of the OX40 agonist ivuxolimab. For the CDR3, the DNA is TGTGCCACGGGGGGGACATTGGACAGGCAGCTGTTTTTT. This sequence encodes CATGGTLDRQLFF.